The source of this T cell receptor beta chain is a study of blood T cell repertoires in COVID-19. Study as a whole: Donors in the United States, Italy and Spain gave samples during acute or convalescent COVID-19.

The V end lost 6 bases, the J end lost 1 base, and 16 bases lay between the germline ends. This CDR3 comprises 16 residues. Per the germline V gene, CDR1 is MDHEN and CDR2 is SYDVKM. Sequencing was performed with immunoSEQ multiplex PCR; in TCRdb, only in-frame clones are kept and a portion is missing. There are some 300,000 clones in the sample; nearly 90% occur only once, and less than 3.5% lies in the top ten. This clone has more than one count but fewer than ten. Those who participated ranged in age from about 18 to 89 years and resided in about 24 US areas. Membership in each cohort depended on participant-reported clinical history. Within 2 weeks before study entry, exposed participants met a COVID-19 case.

Material: PBMCs or T cells enriched from blood (not recorded which). The receptor was derived from a woman in her fifties or sixties who had been exposed to COVID-19. The chain carries TRBV28 and TRBJ1-5, with D maybe TRBD1 (5 bases). The CDR3 DNA reads TGTGCCAGCAGCCCTCCCCCGGGGGTGAGCAATCAGCCCCAGCATTTT. Its protein is CASSPPPGVSNQPQHF.